Listed below are T cell receptor beta chains from one sample, sequenced in a study of blood T cell repertoires in COVID-19. Assay: immunoSEQ multiplex PCR; the TCRdb copy retains only in-frame clones and omits some. The sample has roughly 15,000 clones, roughly 73% seen once. Sequenced: peripheral blood. The source is a man between 65 and 85 years old with acute or convalescent COVID-19. CDR3s include the opening cysteine and the closing phenylalanine or tryptophan. D genes are given only for firm matches. Not all rows give a size; the values are once, few, many and, for expanded clones, a class.

J | size | length | D | V | CDR3 | DNA
TRBJ2-7 | - | 11 | - | TRBV10-3 | CAISWGDEQYF | TGTGCCATCAGTTGGGGGGACGAGCAGTACTTC
TRBJ2-7 | - | 16 | TRBD1 | TRBV4-1 | CASSQLFPGQGDEQYF | TGCGCCAGCAGCCAACTGTTTCCGGGACAGGGCGACGAGCAGTACTTC
TRBJ2-4 | - | 17 | - | TRBV19 | CASTPGSNRDPRNIQYF | TGTGCCAGTACCCCCGGCTCTAACAGGGATCCCCGGAACATTCAGTACTTC
TRBJ2-1 | few | 16 | TRBD2 | TRBV9 | CASSVGGSGSYNEQFF | TGTGCCAGCAGCGTAGGAGGTAGCGGGAGCTACAATGAGCAGTTCTTC
TRBJ1-3 | - | 17 | - | TRBV7-6 | CASSQRSGSTSGNTIYF | TGTGCCAGCAGCCAAAGGAGTGGCAGCACCTCTGGAAACACCATATATTTT
TRBJ1-2 | - | 13 | - | TRBV12-3/TRBV12-4 | CASSWAGDYGYTF | TGTGCCAGCAGTTGGGCGGGGGACTATGGCTACACCTTC
TRBJ1-2 | - | 13 | - | TRBV30 | CAWTLGGNYGYTF | TGTGCCTGGACCTTAGGGGGAAACTATGGCTACACCTTC
TRBJ1-1 | few | 15 | - | TRBV3-1/TRBV3-2 | CASSPDLRGNTEAFF | TGTGCCAGCAGCCCGGATCTGCGGGGGAACACTGAAGCTTTCTTT
TRBJ1-4 | - | 15 | TRBD1 | TRBV5-4 | CASSLQGAGNEKLFF | TGTGCCAGCAGCTTGCAGGGGGCTGGTAATGAAAAACTGTTTTTT
TRBJ2-1 | - | 16 | - | TRBV29-1 | CSVVGRPPHPDNEQFF | TGCAGCGTTGTCGGCAGGCCCCCTCATCCGGACAATGAGCAGTTCTTC
TRBJ1-2 | medium-sized | 14 | - | TRBV7-8 | CASSLAISGDGYTF | TGTGCCAGCAGCTTAGCGATTTCCGGGGATGGCTACACCTTC
TRBJ2-3 | - | 15 | TRBD2 | TRBV5-1 | CASREAGVGTDTQYF | TGCGCCAGCAGAGAAGCGGGAGTGGGTACAGATACGCAGTATTTT
TRBJ2-7 | - | 12 | - | TRBV10-3 | CAISPRGHEQYF | TGTGCCATCAGTCCTCGCGGGCACGAGCAGTACTTC
TRBJ1-4 | few | 12 | - | TRBV7-9 | CASSSTGEKLFF | TGTGCCAGCAGCTCGACAGGTGAAAAACTGTTTTTT
TRBJ1-5 | once | 16 | - | TRBV7-2 | CASSKVPGQLNQPQHF | TGTGCCAGCAGCAAAGTCCCAGGACAGCTCAATCAGCCCCAGCATTTT
TRBJ2-3 | - | 15 | - | TRBV27 | CASSAALRGTDTQYF | TGTGCCAGCAGTGCTGCTCTGCGGGGCACAGATACGCAGTATTTT
TRBJ2-7 | - | 13 | - | TRBV6-2/TRBV6-3 | CASSSTRAREQYF | TGTGCCAGCAGTTCCACTAGGGCGCGAGAGCAGTACTTC
TRBJ2-1 | - | 12 | TRBD1 | TRBV6-5 | CASSNRGNEQFF | TGTGCCAGCAGTAACAGGGGGAATGAGCAGTTCTTC
TRBJ2-3 | - | 14 | TRBD2 | TRBV11-3 | CASKAGPSTDTQYF | TGTGCCAGCAAAGCGGGGCCTAGCACAGATACGCAGTATTTT
TRBJ2-3 | once | 13 | TRBD2 | TRBV29-1 | CSVTSGITDTQYF | TGCAGCGTGACTAGCGGGATCACAGATACGCAGTATTTT
TRBJ2-7 | few | 12 | - | TRBV7-9 | CASSLDNYEQYF | TGTGCCAGCAGCTTAGACAACTACGAGCAGTACTTC
TRBJ2-1 | - | 13 | - | TRBV7-3 | CASSLSTHNEQFF | TGTGCCAGCAGCTTATCGACTCACAATGAGCAGTTCTTC
TRBJ1-3 | - | 16 | TRBD1 | TRBV5-5 | CASSLGQDRSGNTIYF | TGTGCCAGCAGCTTAGGACAGGACCGCTCTGGAAACACCATATATTTT
TRBJ2-7 | - | 14 | - | TRBV5-5 | CASSLGPSSYEQYF | TGTGCCAGCAGCTTGGGCCCGAGCTCCTACGAGCAGTACTTC